Presented here are 25 T cell receptor beta chains from one specimen sequenced in a study of T cell responses to AZD1222 COVID-19 vaccine. The data were produced by immunoSEQ multiplex PCR, yet TCRdb's version contains in-frame clones alone and is incomplete. The table records under 200,000 clones, about 90% of them present only once. The sequencing here drew on peripheral blood, taken on day 0 of AZD1222 vaccination. The receptors were gathered from an adult in good health.

V usage is TRBV24-1 and J usage is TRBJ1-1; 12 bases agree with TRBD1. Germline V gives CDR1 KGHDR, CDR2 SFDVKD. Trimming cost V 4 bases and J 4 bases; bases outside gene matches: 3. There are 15 residues in the CDR3. The CDR3 protein is CATSEGQGAATEAFF. CDR3 nucleotide sequence: TGTGCCACCAGTGAGGGACAGGGGGCAGCCACTGAAGCTTTCTTT.

The J gene is TRBJ1-1, the V gene TRBV9, with 7 bases lining up with TRBD1. Germline V gene data show CDR1 as SGDLS and CDR2 as YYNGEE. Germline trimming cut 4 bases from V and 6 bases from J; bases unmatched to any gene: 18. This CDR3 is built from 17 residues. The CDR3 is CASSHGQGVLREAEAFF. In DNA, the CDR3 is TGTGCCAGCAGCCACGGGCAGGGGGTCCTCCGAGAGGCTGAAGCTTTCTTT.

V is TRBV3-1 (or the pseudogene TRBV3-2) and J is TRBJ1-1; D unclear. Germline-derived CDR1 and CDR2 are LGHDT and YNNKEL (reference sequence). V lost 6 bases to trimming and J lost 1 base, with 18 bases between them. The CDR3 loop spans 16 amino acids. The CDR3 reads CASRAPPRTANTEAFF. CDR3 in DNA: TGTGCCAGCAGGGCGCCCCCCCGGACGGCGAACACTGAAGCTTTCTTT.

The chain employs TRBV4-1 and TRBJ2-7; TRBD1 might be the D (5 bases). This CDR3 is 15 amino acids long. Per germline, CDR1 MGHRA and CDR2 YSYEKL. V was shortened by 0 bases and J by 6 bases, with 15 bases between the two germline ends. CDR3 residues: CASSQDFQGGREQYF. CDR3 sequence (DNA): TGCGCCAGCAGCCAAGATTTCCAGGGTGGGCGCGAGCAGTACTTC.

The V gene is TRBV28, the J gene TRBJ1-2, with a weak D call TRBD1 (5 bases). The V end was cut by 2 bases, the J end by 2 bases, with 9 bases between. From germline, CDR1 is MDHEN and CDR2 SYDVKM. This CDR3 has 14 residues. CDR3: CASSLQGYNYGYTF. The CDR3 DNA follows: TGTGCCAGCAGTTTACAGGGCTACAACTATGGCTACACCTTC.

This rearrangement joins TRBV7-2 to TRBJ1-2; D is undetermined. CDR1 SGHTA and CDR2 FQGNSA come from the germline V gene. V was clipped by 5 bases and J by 2 bases, with 12 bases between them. The CDR3 has 14 residues. The CDR3, as DNA: TGTGCCAGCAGCCCTCAAAAAAGGAACTATGGCTACACCTTC. Amino acid sequence: CASSPQKRNYGYTF. The full variable domain, in which reference TRBV7-2 and TRBJ1-2 provide the parts outside the CDR3, is GAGVSQSPSNKVTEKGKDVELRCDPISGHTALYWYRQSLGQGLEFLIYFQGNSAPDKSGLPSDRFSAERTGGSVSTLTIQRTQQEDSAVYLCASSPQKRNYGYTFGSGTRLTVV.

J is TRBJ1-2 and V is TRBV6-5; possible D gene TRBD1, 6 bases. The germline V and J ends were trimmed by 7 bases and 7 bases, with 16 bases remaining between them. Germline-derived CDR1 and CDR2 are MNHEY and SVGAGI. This CDR3 has 13 residues. This CDR3 reads CASTLENRVGYTF. CDR3 nucleotide sequence: TGTGCCAGCACCCTAGAAAACAGGGTTGGCTACACCTTC.

The chain combines TRBV6-5 with TRBJ2-7; D remains ambiguous. Trimming left V 6 bases short and J 4 bases short, with 13 bases between. Germline values: CDR1 MNHEY, CDR2 SVGAGI. CDR3 length equals 13 residues. The CDR3 nucleotides are TGTGCCAGCAGCCATGGTCAAAGGTACGAGCAGTACTTC. Translated, it gives CASSHGQRYEQYF.

The chain is built from TRBV5-1 and TRBJ1-5; D ambiguous. The germline CDR1 and CDR2 sequences are SGHRS and YFSETQ. The ends were cut back, 0 bases at V and 5 bases at J, with 9 bases in the middle. The CDR3 runs 14 residues. CDR3 amino acids: CASSLGGSDQPQHF. The CDR3 DNA sequence: TGCGCCAGCAGCTTGGGTGGATCTGATCAGCCCCAGCATTTT.

This clone was seen just once. The V and J genes are TRBV6-5 and TRBJ1-1, with 7 bases identical to TRBD1. The CDR3 is 13 amino acids. The V segment lost 4 bases and the J segment 7 bases; nucleotides outside the gene matches: 6. Germline assignment: CDR1 MNHEY and CDR2 SVGAGI. The DNA for the CDR3 is TGTGCCAGCAGTTCTCTTCGGGACAGTGAAGCTTTCTTT. Protein product: CASSSLRDSEAFF.

This clone came up once. The chain is built from TRBV30 and TRBJ1-6; D not resolved. Per germline, CDR1 GTSNPN and CDR2 SVGIG (reference sequence). The ends were cut back, 0 bases at V and 4 bases at J, with 13 bases in the middle. The CDR3 runs 16 residues. For the CDR3, the DNA is TGTGCCTGGAGTGTACGGGGAGAACATTATAATTCACCCCTCCACTTT. It encodes CAWSVRGEHYNSPLHF.

V and J are TRBV6-5 and TRBJ1-2; maybe TRBD1 (6 bases). Deletions cut 6 bases from V and 4 bases from J, with 18 bases between. Germline V lookup: CDR1 MNHEY, CDR2 SVGAGI. The CDR3 consists of 15 residues. The CDR3 loop reads CASRKMAGVGYGYTF. The CDR3 DNA sequence: TGTGCCAGCAGAAAAATGGCAGGGGTTGGCTATGGCTACACCTTC.

The chain has TRBV20-1 and TRBJ1-1; D might be TRBD1 (6 bases). Germline-derived CDR1 and CDR2 are DFQATT and SNEGSKA (reference sequence). The CDR3 extends over 12 amino acids. Trimming stripped 3 bases from V and 5 bases from J, with 10 bases between. CDR3 sequence: CSASPGATEAFF. The CDR3 DNA sequence: TGCAGTGCTAGTCCGGGGGCAACTGAAGCTTTCTTT.

The J gene is TRBJ1-5, the V gene TRBV27, with a tentative D call TRBD1 (6 bases). The V and J ends lost 0 bases and 6 bases respectively, with 12 bases between them. Per the germline V gene, CDR1 is MNHEY and CDR2 is SMNVEV (reference sequence). CDR3 length: 15 residues. CDR3 sequence (DNA): TGTGCCAGCAGTTTATCGGCACAGGGAAGTCAGCCCCAGCATTTT. Protein sequence: CASSLSAQGSQPQHF.

The chain carries TRBV28 and TRBJ1-5; 8 bases match TRBD1. The CDR3 has 15 amino acids. Germline V lookup: CDR1 MDHEN, CDR2 SYDVKM. V shed 4 bases, J shed 3 bases, and the junction held 5 bases outside the gene matches. This CDR3 is CASSSLTGANQPQHF. The CDR3 nucleotides are TGTGCCAGCAGTTCCCTGACAGGGGCCAATCAGCCCCAGCATTTT.

This chain connects TRBV7-9 to TRBJ2-7, with 7 bases that match TRBD2. Per the germline V gene, CDR1 is SEHNR and CDR2 is FQNEAQ (reference sequence). CDR3 length equals 14 residues. V shed 3 bases and J 1 base; nucleotides not matched to a gene: 3. For the CDR3, the DNA is TGTGCCAGCAGCTTCCTAGCGGTTTCCTACGAGCAGTACTTC. Its protein product is CASSFLAVSYEQYF. Full variable domain (missing parts from reference TRBV7-9 and TRBJ2-7): DTGVSQNPRHKITKRGQNVTFRCDPISEHNRLYWYRQTLGQGPEFLTYFQNEAQLEKSRLLSDRFSAERPKGSFSTLEIQRTEQGDSAMYLCASSFLAVSYEQYFGPGTRLTVT.

The chain couples TRBV28 to TRBJ1-2, with TRBD1 as a possible D gene (6 bases). This CDR3 is 18 amino acids long. Germline CDR1 reads MDHEN; CDR2 reads SYDVKM. The V end was cut by 3 bases, the J end by 0 bases, with 20 bases between. The CDR3, as DNA: TGTGCCAGCAGTTTCCCCAAAGGGGGACCGATAGCTAACTATGGCTACACCTTC. Residues: CASSFPKGGPIANYGYTF.

The chain is built from TRBV7-2 and TRBJ2-7; D perhaps matches TRBD1 (6 bases). V was trimmed by 1 base and J by 11 bases, leaving 15 bases between them. The V gene's germline CDR1 is SGHTA and CDR2 FQGNSA. There are 13 residues in the CDR3. The CDR3 spells CASSLEGWDTEYF. Written as DNA, the CDR3 is TGTGCCAGCAGCTTAGAAGGCTGGGACACCGAGTACTTC.

By share, this clone ranks as medium-sized. The rearrangement links TRBV25-1 to TRBJ1-5; maybe TRBD1 (5 bases). V was pared by 3 bases and J by 0 bases, with 6 bases between. This CDR3 has 14 amino acids. CDR1 and CDR2 (germline): MGHDK, SYGVNS. DNA of the CDR3: TGTGCCAGCAGTGACAGGGCTAGCAATCAGCCCCAGCATTTT. It translates to CASSDRASNQPQHF.

To note about this clone: This sample includes further DNA sequences coding for the same CDR3. The chain has TRBV5-6 and TRBJ2-7, with D unresolved. CDR1 and CDR2 from the germline V gene are SGHDT and YYEEEE. With 0 bases removed from V and 2 bases from J, the gap between germline ends came to 9 bases. The CDR3 is 14 residues long. This CDR3 reads CASSLGGNTYEQYF. The CDR3 nucleotides read TGTGCCAGCAGCTTGGGTGGGAACACCTACGAGCAGTACTTC.

V and J are TRBV7-2 and TRBJ2-7; TRBD2 agrees at 7 bases. Germline assignment: CDR1 SGHTA and CDR2 FQGNSA. Losses at the gene ends were 5 bases for V and 2 bases for J; bases not matched to a gene: 3. The CDR3 sequence is 13 residues long. The CDR3 DNA follows: TGTGCCAGCAGCCTCGGGACTACCTACGAGCAGTACTTC. Its protein is CASSLGTTYEQYF.

A single count supports this clone. The chain carries TRBV15 and TRBJ2-7; 7 bases map to TRBD2. With V trimmed by 4 bases and J by 4 bases, 10 bases remained unmatched. This CDR3 is 15 amino acids long. Germline-derived CDR1 and CDR2 are LNHNV and YYDKDF (reference sequence). This CDR3 reads CATSISSGAWYEQYF. CDR3 DNA: TGTGCCACCAGCATATCAAGCGGGGCTTGGTACGAGCAGTACTTC.

This rearrangement joins TRBV28 to TRBJ1-1; a possible D gene is TRBD1 (5 bases). CDR3 length equals 15 residues. Trimming took off 7 bases at V and 1 base at J, with 16 bases between the two ends. Germline V gives CDR1 MDHEN, CDR2 SYDVKM. In DNA form, the CDR3 reads TGTGCCAGCACCCGGGTCGCAGGGTGGAACACTGAAGCTTTCTTT. This gives the protein CASTRVAGWNTEAFF.

The chain employs TRBV7-2 and TRBJ1-1; 9 nucleotides agree with TRBD1. The CDR3 is made up of 19 amino acids. With V trimmed by 3 bases and J by 5 bases, 19 bases remained unmatched. The germline CDR1 and CDR2 sequences are SGHTA and FQGNSA. This CDR3 is CASSFTPGQGTYKWTEAFF. The CDR3 region has the DNA TGTGCCAGCAGCTTCACCCCCGGACAGGGGACCTATAAATGGACTGAAGCTTTCTTT.

The chain combines TRBV4-3 with TRBJ2-3, with a tentative D call TRBD1 (5 bases). From germline, CDR1 is LGHNA and CDR2 YSLEER. With 5 bases removed from V and 0 bases from J, the gap between germline ends came to 12 bases. The CDR3 has 15 residues. The CDR3 sequence: CASSIQVLSTDTQYF. The CDR3 nucleotides are TGCGCCAGCAGCATACAGGTCCTGAGCACAGATACGCAGTATTTT.